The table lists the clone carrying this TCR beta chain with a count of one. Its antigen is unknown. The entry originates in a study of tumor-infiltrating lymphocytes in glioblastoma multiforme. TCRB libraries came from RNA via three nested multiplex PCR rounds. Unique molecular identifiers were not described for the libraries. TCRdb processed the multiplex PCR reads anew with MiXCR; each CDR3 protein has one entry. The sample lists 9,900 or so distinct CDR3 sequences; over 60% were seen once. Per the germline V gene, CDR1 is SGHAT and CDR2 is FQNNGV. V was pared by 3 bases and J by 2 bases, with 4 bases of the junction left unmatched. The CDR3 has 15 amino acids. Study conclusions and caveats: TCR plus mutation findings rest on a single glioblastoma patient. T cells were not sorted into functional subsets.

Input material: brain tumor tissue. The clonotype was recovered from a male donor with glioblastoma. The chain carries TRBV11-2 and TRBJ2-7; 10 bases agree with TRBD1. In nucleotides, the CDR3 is TGTGCCAGCAGCTTCGGGACAGGGGTAGCCTACGAGCAGTACTTC. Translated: CASSFGTGVAYEQYF.